These T cell receptor beta chains were read from a single sample in a study of blood T cell repertoires in COVID-19. Generated by immunoSEQ multiplex PCR, the TCRdb table keeps only in-frame clones and is missing some. The sample contains about 140,000 clones, 75% to 90% of which appear only once. Sequencing was carried out using PBMCs or T cells enriched from blood (not recorded which). The source is a man in his sixties who had recovered from COVID-19. CDR3s include the opening cysteine and the closing phenylalanine or tryptophan. The D gene is left open where the match is weak. Clone size is shown for a subset of rows, as once, few, many or a class of expanded clone.

TRBJ1-5	TRBV6-5	-	once	TGTGCCAGCAGCCCAGGGAACAATCAGCCCCAGCATTTT	CASSPGNNQPQHF
TRBJ2-7	TRBV27	-	-	TGTGCCAGCAGGTCGACAGGACGCGAGCAGTACTTC	CASRSTGREQYF
TRBJ1-4	TRBV10-3	TRBD1	-	TGTGCCACCCGGGACAGGGATTCAACTAATGAAAAACTGTTTTTT	CATRDRDSTNEKLFF
TRBJ1-2	TRBV19	-	-	TGTGCCAGTAAGTTGCGGGATAACTATGGCTACACCTTC	CASKLRDNYGYTF
TRBJ1-2	TRBV6-1	-	-	TGTGCCAGCAGTGAAGCGCGGAGTGGCGTTGGCTACACCTTC	CASSEARSGVGYTF
TRBJ1-5	TRBV7-2	-	-	TGTGCCAGCAGCTTTTTCGGGGGATATCAGCCCCAGCATTTT	CASSFFGGYQPQHF
TRBJ1-2	TRBV9	-	-	TGTGCCAGCAGCGTAGCTACGGCTAACTATGGCTACACCTTC	CASSVATANYGYTF
TRBJ2-7	TRBV18	TRBD1	-	TGTGCCAGCTCACCACAACAGGGGGGCGAGCAGTACTTC	CASSPQQGGEQYF
TRBJ1-4	TRBV19	-	-	TGTGCCAGCGGGTCTTATAATGAAAAACTGTTTTTT	CASGSYNEKLFF
TRBJ1-6	TRBV14	-	-	TGTGCCAGCAGCCAATCAATGAGCTCCTATAATTCACCCCTCCACTTT	CASSQSMSSYNSPLHF
TRBJ1-5	TRBV5-5	TRBD1	-	TGTGCCAGCAGCTGGAGGGACAGGGCTTATAGCAATCAGCCCCAGCATTTT	CASSWRDRAYSNQPQHF
TRBJ1-6	TRBV5-4	TRBD1	-	TGTGCCAGCAGCTTGGGACAGGGGAATGTGAATTCACCCCTCCACTTT	CASSLGQGNVNSPLHF
TRBJ2-5	TRBV11-2	TRBD1	-	TGTGCCAGCAGCAGGGGGCTCGGGGAGACCCAGTACTTC	CASSRGLGETQYF
TRBJ2-7	TRBV11-2	TRBD2	-	TGTGCCGGCAGCTTAAGGACTAGCGGGAGCTACGAGCAGTACTTC	CAGSLRTSGSYEQYF
TRBJ2-1	TRBV28	TRBD2	-	TGTGCCAGCAGTTTATGGGCTAGCGGGGGGATGGCGGAGTTCTTC	CASSLWASGGMAEFF
TRBJ1-2	TRBV5-6	-	few	TGTGCCAGCAGCCCGGGGGAGAACTATGGCTACACCTTC	CASSPGENYGYTF
TRBJ1-4	TRBV7-8	-	-	TGTGCCAGCAGCCCCCCTTGGACACTCTCTAATGAAAAACTGTTTTTT	CASSPPWTLSNEKLFF